Following are 7 T cell receptor beta chains from one sample sequenced in a study of cytomegalovirus exposure and HLA in healthy donors. It was with 60 Vbeta and 13 Jbeta primers that the PCR ran. Profiled with immunoSEQ multiplex PCR; TCRdb holds only in-frame clones, not every one. The sample gives some 150,000 clones, roughly 63% of which show up once; roughly 6.8% is in the top ten. The sequencing sample was made of PBMCs. The receptors stem from a woman aged 55-70 years in good health and CMV-seropositive.

This rearrangement joins TRBV6-5 to TRBJ2-7; 8 bases line up with TRBD1. This CDR3 contains 15 residues. The germline V gene has CDR1 MNHEY and CDR2 SVGAGI. Trimming took 6 bases from V and 2 from J; bases not matched to a gene: 9. Written as DNA, the CDR3 is TGTGCCAGCAGGCGGGACAGGACCTCCCCCTACGAGCAGTACTTC. Translated, it gives CASRRDRTSPYEQYF.

The V call is TRBV28, the J call TRBJ2-1; 8 bases map to TRBD1. CDR3 length: 16 residues. Trimming removed 4 bases from V and 0 bases from J; junction bases left unmatched: 5. Germline CDR1 and CDR2: MDHEN and SYDVKM. The CDR3 loop is CASSSIQGVSYNEQFF. The DNA of the CDR3 is TGTGCCAGCAGTTCGATACAGGGGGTCTCCTACAATGAGCAGTTCTTC. The full variable domain, in which reference TRBV28 and TRBJ2-1 provide the parts outside the CDR3, is DVKVTQSSRYLVKRTGEKVFLECVQDMDHENMFWYRQDPGLGLRLIYFSYDVKMKEKGDIPEGYSVSREKKERFSLILESASTNQTSMYLCASSSIQGVSYNEQFFGPGTRLTVL.

The V gene is TRBV11-2, the J gene TRBJ2-7; 9 positions match TRBD2. Germline CDR1 reads SGHAT; CDR2 reads FQNNGV. With 4 bases clipped from V and 2 bases from J, the junction kept 9 bases outside the gene matches. The CDR3 runs to 16 residues. The CDR3: CASSYGVAGVPYEQYF. CDR3 sequence (DNA): TGTGCCAGCAGCTATGGGGTAGCGGGAGTTCCCTACGAGCAGTACTTC.

The chain combines TRBV2 with TRBJ1-2, with 8 bases fitting TRBD1. The CDR3 length is 14 residues. CDR1 and CDR2 (germline): SNHLY, FYNNEI. V lost 6 bases, J lost 7 bases, and 10 bases stayed unmatched. The CDR3 DNA reads TGTGCCAGCAGCGGGGGACAGGTAAACGGTGGCTACACCTTC. The encoded protein is CASSGGQVNGGYTF.

The genes are TRBV5-4 and TRBJ2-1; D is unresolved. This CDR3 spans 15 amino acids. In germline, CDR1 is SGHNT, CDR2 YYREEE (reference sequence). The V and J ends lost 1 base and 5 bases respectively, with 13 bases between them. The DNA for the CDR3 is TGTGCCAGCAGCTTGCGCGGAAGTAATAACAATGAGCAGTTCTTC. Its protein product is CASSLRGSNNNEQFF.

The chain carries TRBV4-1 and TRBJ1-2; 8 bases are shared with TRBD1. The ends lost 4 bases at V and 4 bases at J; junction bases unmatched: 8. This CDR3 is built from 15 residues. Germline CDR1 and CDR2: MGHRA and YSYEKL. CDR3 region: CASSLTDREVYGYTF. CDR3 nucleotides: TGCGCCAGCAGCCTAACGGACAGGGAGGTCTATGGCTACACCTTC.

The rearrangement uses TRBV28 and TRBJ1-2; D is undetermined. The CDR3 is 14 amino acids. With 7 bases removed from V and 7 bases from J, the gap between germline ends came to 19 bases. CDR1 and CDR2 (germline): MDHEN, SYDVKM. Here the CDR3 reads CASNLDVSRGGYTF. Here the CDR3 DNA reads TGTGCCAGCAACCTAGACGTTTCTCGCGGTGGCTACACCTTC.